These 22 T cell receptor beta chains share one sample of origin, sequenced in a study of T cell changes during pregnancy in multiple sclerosis. Profiling relied on immunoSEQ multiplex PCR, and the TCRdb table lists in-frame clones only, not all of them. This table has under 70,000 clones, under 95% appearing once. Material: CD4+ T cells from peripheral blood mononuclear cells, obtained after pregnancy. Receptors were obtained from a female donor in good health, enrolled as a control in a pregnancy study.

As DNA, the CDR3 is TGTGCCAGCAGTCCCAGGGCCAGGACAGGGTATTTTGCTGAAGCTTTCTTT. This sequence encodes CASSPRARTGYFAEAFF. V usage is TRBV27 and J usage is TRBJ1-1, with 8 positions matching TRBD1. The CDR3 is 17 amino acids. V dropped 5 bases and J dropped 6; count of bases not matched to a gene: 17. Germline V CDR1 and CDR2: MNHEY, SMNVEV (reference sequence).

The chain recombines TRBV7-3 with TRBJ2-1; a possible D gene is TRBD1 (7 bases). This CDR3 is 17 amino acids long. V gave up 5 bases and J gave up 9 bases, with 26 bases separating them. Germline V CDR1 and CDR2: SGHTA, FQGTGA. CDR3 residues: CASSPPGQALQGGEQFF. In DNA, the CDR3 is TGTGCCAGCAGCCCACCAGGGCAGGCCCTCCAGGGGGGTGAGCAGTTCTTC.

This chain joins TRBV9 and TRBJ2-7, with 8 bases fitting TRBD1. The CDR3 extends over 14 amino acids. Germline loops: CDR1 SGDLS, CDR2 YYNGEE. V lost 4 bases to trimming and J lost 3 bases; unmatched junction nucleotides: 6. The CDR3 region is CASSNTGGLYEQYF. CDR3 coding DNA: TGTGCCAGCAGCAACACAGGGGGGCTCTACGAGCAGTACTTC.

V usage is TRBV11-1 and J usage is TRBJ2-1; D gene unclear. CDR1 is SGHAT and CDR2 is FQDESV in the germline V gene (reference sequence). Deletions cut 2 bases from V and 8 bases from J, with 4 bases between. The CDR3 sequence is 11 residues long. The CDR3 region has the DNA TGTGCCAGCAGCTTATCGGATGAGCAGTTCTTC. Protein sequence: CASSLSDEQFF.

The genes are TRBV11-3 and TRBJ2-3; a weak D match, TRBD2 (5 bases). The CDR3 loop spans 15 amino acids. Trimming removed 6 bases from V and 1 base from J, with 14 bases in between. Germline values: CDR1 SGHNT, CDR2 YENEEA. CDR3 nucleotides: TGTGCCAGCAGGCCAGCGACTACCCGCACAGATACGCAGTATTTT. It specifies CASRPATTRTDTQYF.

The rearrangement joins TRBV25-1 to TRBJ1-5, with TRBD1 matching 7 bases. V dropped 5 bases and J dropped 4; count of bases not matched to a gene: 8. Germline lookup yields CDR1 MGHDK and CDR2 SYGVNS. This CDR3 contains 15 residues. The CDR3 DNA sequence: TGTGCCAGCAGTCGAGGGGGCAGAGTTAATCAGCCCCAGCATTTT. Translation gives CASSRGGRVNQPQHF.

V gene TRBV2 combines with J gene TRBJ1-2; tentatively, D is TRBD1 (5 bases). The germline V gene has CDR1 SNHLY and CDR2 FYNNEI. Trimming took off 4 bases at V and 5 bases at J, with 11 bases between the two ends. This CDR3 contains 13 residues. The CDR3 reads CASSVTGPYGYTF. The DNA for the CDR3 is TGTGCCAGCAGTGTCACAGGACCGTATGGCTACACCTTC.

The chain has TRBV4-3 and TRBJ1-4; D is ambiguous. V shed 0 bases and J shed 0 bases, with 5 bases lying between them. The CDR3 covers 15 residues. Germline CDR1 and CDR2: LGHNA and YSLEER. The CDR3 here is CASSQERATNEKLFF. The CDR3 region has the DNA TGCGCCAGCAGCCAAGAACGGGCAACTAATGAAAAACTGTTTTTT.

The genes are TRBV19 and TRBJ2-2; 11 bases fit TRBD2. With V trimmed by 7 bases and J by 3 bases, 10 bases remained unmatched. Germline CDR1 is LNHDA and CDR2 is SQIVND (reference sequence). The CDR3 runs to 17 residues. The CDR3 loop is CASTQFGTSGDTGELFF. The DNA of the CDR3 is TGTGCCAGTACCCAGTTCGGGACTAGCGGAGACACCGGGGAGCTGTTTTTT. The whole variable domain, remainder taken from reference TRBV19 and TRBJ2-2, is DGGITQSPKYLFRKEGQNVTLSCEQNLNHDAMYWYRQDPGQGLRLIYYSQIVNDFQKGDIAEGYSVSREKKESFPLTVTSAQKNPTAFYLCASTQFGTSGDTGELFFGEGSRLTVL.

The genes are TRBV13 and TRBJ1-6; D uncertain. V was shortened by 3 bases and J by 5 bases, with 11 bases between the two germline ends. Germline V CDR1 and CDR2: PRHDT, FYEKMQ (reference sequence). The CDR3 has 15 residues. The DNA of the CDR3 is TGTGCCAGCAGCTTGGCGGGCCGGGATAATTCACCCCTCCACTTT. This translates into CASSLAGRDNSPLHF.

The rearrangement uses TRBV30 and TRBJ1-2, with 9 bases lining up with TRBD1. CDR1 and CDR2 (germline): GTSNPN, SVGIG (reference sequence). V shed 0 bases, J shed 7 bases, and the junction held 9 bases outside the gene matches. This CDR3 spans 15 amino acids. In DNA form, the CDR3 reads TGTGCCTGGAGTGTCTTGAGGACAGGGGCGGCTGGCTACACCTTC. Protein product: CAWSVLRTGAAGYTF.

V is TRBV6-5 and J is TRBJ2-3; TRBD2 might be the D (7 bases). The CDR3 loop spans 16 amino acids. Trimming shortened V by 0 bases and J by 6 bases, and 16 bases separated the two germline ends. CDR1 is MNHEY, CDR2 SVGAGI, per germline. The chain's CDR3 is CASSYSGGGRGDTQYF. CDR3 nucleotide sequence: TGTGCCAGCAGTTACTCGGGCGGGGGCCGAGGGGATACGCAGTATTTT.

This chain joins TRBV19 and TRBJ2-5; 12 bases agree with TRBD2. V lost 6 bases and J lost 5; bases outside the gene matches: 7. The CDR3 has 15 amino acids. The germline gives CDR1 LNHDA, CDR2 SQIVND (reference sequence). The CDR3 here is CASSPGLAGRETQYF. The CDR3 DNA is TGTGCCAGTAGCCCGGGACTAGCGGGTAGGGAGACCCAGTACTTC.

This clone has just one count. The gene calls are TRBV7-2 and TRBJ1-2; 9 bases agree with TRBD1. V was clipped by 7 bases and J by 8 bases; unmatched bases: 17. CDR3 length equals 16 residues. Germline V gene sequence: CDR1 SGHTA, CDR2 FQGNSA. CDR3 coding DNA: TGTGCCAGCACCGAAAGACCGGGACAGGGACCCTTCGGCTACACCTTC. It is translated as CASTERPGQGPFGYTF.

V usage is TRBV30 and J usage is TRBJ1-1; 8 positions match TRBD1. Germline V CDR1 and CDR2: GTSNPN, SVGIG (reference sequence). V was pared by 7 bases and J by 1 base, with 8 bases of the junction left unmatched. This CDR3 spans 14 amino acids. The CDR3 nucleotides are TGTGCCTACCATCCGGGACAGGCGAACACTGAAGCTTTCTTT. Its translation: CAYHPGQANTEAFF.

This sequence joins TRBV5-1 and TRBJ1-4, with 7 bases aligning to TRBD1. The length of the CDR3 is 19 residues. Germline V gives CDR1 SGHRS, CDR2 YFSETQ. V lost 3 bases, J lost 7 bases, and 21 bases stayed unmatched. CDR3 DNA sequence: TGCGCCAGCAGCTCGGCTATAGGACAGGCCGCCCTTAGTGGTGAAAAACTGTTTTTT. Translated: CASSSAIGQAALSGEKLFF.

The chain is built from TRBV29-1 and TRBJ2-1; no clear D gene. Trimming shortened V by 5 bases and J by 8 bases, and 13 bases separated the two germline ends. Germline CDR1 SQVTM, CDR2 ANQGSEA. The CDR3 is 12 residues long. The DNA for the CDR3 is TGCAGCGTTATCGTTAGTGGTTATGAGCAGTTCTTC. It encodes CSVIVSGYEQFF.

This clone was observed a single time. The gene calls are TRBV7-2 and TRBJ2-5; 12 bases agree with TRBD2. The trim removed 5 bases at V and 1 base at J, leaving 5 bases unmatched. CDR3 length: 16 residues. Germline loops: CDR1 SGHTA, CDR2 FQGNSA. The CDR3 here is CASSLLAGGAQETQYF. In nucleotides, the CDR3 is TGTGCCAGCAGCCTACTAGCGGGGGGAGCCCAAGAGACCCAGTACTTC.

This clone was found once. The DNA of the CDR3 is TGTGCCAGCAGCGTGACGACAGACAATGAGCAGTTCTTC. It is translated as CASSVTTDNEQFF. The rearrangement uses TRBV5-5 and TRBJ2-1, with a possible D match to TRBD1 (5 bases). Germline V gives CDR1 SGHKS, CDR2 YYEKEE (reference sequence). The CDR3 contains 13 residues. The V gene lost 4 bases and the J gene lost 5 bases, with 10 bases spanning the gap.

The rearrangement uses TRBV15 and TRBJ1-4; TRBD1 is a possible D gene (5 bases). The CDR3 consists of 18 residues. CDR1 and CDR2 from the germline V gene are LNHNV and YYDKDF (reference sequence). Between the trimmed V and J ends, which lost 1 base and 0 bases, there was a span of 15 bases. CDR3 bases: TGTGCCACCAGCAGAGGGGCAGGGCTGTACTCAACTAATGAAAAACTGTTTTTT. This sequence encodes CATSRGAGLYSTNEKLFF.

CDR3 sequence: CARSSTQGNNTEAFF. The CDR3 nucleotides are TGTGCCAGAAGCTCGACGCAGGGGAATAACACTGAAGCTTTCTTT. The chain employs TRBV7-5 and TRBJ1-1; the D call of TRBD1 is as the table states it, not checked on the DNA. TRBV7-5 is marked as a pseudogene. CDR3 length: 15 residues.

The chain has TRBV29-1 and TRBJ2-7; maybe TRBD1 (5 bases). Deletions cut 6 bases from V and 1 base from J, with 16 bases between. Per germline, CDR1 SQVTM and CDR2 ANQGSEA. The CDR3 totals 14 residues. This CDR3 reads CSVLPDSGSYEQYF. As DNA, the CDR3 is TGCAGCGTCCTACCAGACTCAGGGTCCTACGAGCAGTACTTC.